This T cell receptor (beta chain) was sequenced for a study of blood T cell repertoires in COVID-19 (dated by TCRdb to the early 2020s). Study-wide context: The collaborator samples originated in the United States, Italy and Spain and spanned the acute and convalescent phases of COVID-19. The material from the prospective study consisted of cDNA or gDNA derived from T cells, B-cell-depleted T cells, or PBMCs. Subjects who had been exposed to COVID-19, were actively infected with it, or had recovered from it provided the deeply sampled blood TCRbeta repertoires that made up the dataset. The repertoires were released in a freely available public database meant as a resource for research on the immune response to SARS-CoV-2. The samples were drawn from the first 160 participants of the ongoing ImmuneRACE study and from some 1,300 subjects provided by 6 global collaborators. Nearly every sample came with metadata listing a de-identified subject ID, COVID-19 status, age in years and sex. Where HLA class I and class II types were available, the types were taken from metadata supplied by the sample provider, not from assay-based typing.

Of note for this clone: It lacks a known antigen. No much larger clone exists at a distance of one base, and base qualities are not known.

Collaborating institutions collected whole blood in K2EDTA tubes following their own protocols. For TCRbeta analysis, collaborator samples were shipped as frozen whole blood, as isolated PBMCs, or as DNA extracted from either sample type. What the study reported, not specific to this receptor: Clinical and demographic metadata were provided uncurated, with the amount varying by source and participant.

TCRbeta CDR3 regions were amplified from genomic DNA using the immunoSEQ Assay, a bias-controlled multiplex PCR. As for the authors' bioinformatics: Nucleated cell counts per sample were estimated from amplification of reference gene primers within the assay. To quantify the absolute abundance of each unique TCRbeta CDR3 rearrangement, sequence reads were collapsed and filtered. Productive Simpson clonality was computed per sample as the square root of Simpson's diversity index over productive rearrangements. As stored in TCRdb, this immuneACCESS dataset retains in-frame rearrangements with V and J assigned. A fraction of the clones does not appear; measured against another copy, unresolved V genes explain less than half of the discrepancy, and the remainder lacks a known reason. D and trimming come from the DNA, and the V and J calls and clone size come from that table. This sample holds about 70,000 clones; approximately 90% were observed only once. The ten largest clones add up to roughly 1.5% of the sample.

Looking up the germline V gene yields CDR1 SNHLY and CDR2 FYNNEI. Counted from cysteine to phenylalanine, this CDR3 has 15 amino acids. Here the CDR3 DNA is all that survives: 45 bases in frame from base 1. The junction shows trimming of 1 base on V and 4 bases on J, plus 13 bases between the germline ends. Specimen: peripheral blood. The rearrangement joined TRBV2 to TRBJ2-5; TRBD2 is possibly the D segment (7 matching bases). The clonotype originates from a human donor in a cohort sampled during active COVID-19. The DNA reads TGTGCCAGCAGTGAAGTCCGGGGAGGGGGAGAGACCCAGTACTTC. The translation is CASSEVRGGGETQYF.